This T cell receptor (beta chain) came from a study of beta chain features in type 1 diabetes. Trimming cost V 0 bases and J 4 bases; bases outside gene matches: 6. CDR3 size: 15 residues. Germline loops: CDR1 MNHEY, CDR2 SVGAGI. Once sorted, every population was more than 95% pure. Reverse transcription of all isolated RNA meant that expressed TCRB transcripts were sequenced. Method: immunoSEQ multiplex PCR; TCRdb's copy keeps in-frame clones and lacks some. The table records some 150,000 clones, over 8.5% of them present only once. The receptor comes from a man between 18 and 29 years old in good health. V usage is TRBV6-5 and J usage is TRBJ2-7, with 7 bases matching TRBD1. What was sequenced was central memory CD4+ T cells from blood. CDR3 DNA: TGTGCCAGCAGTTACTCCCCTGGGACAGTTTACGAGCAGTACTTC. The encoded protein is CASSYSPGTVYEQYF.